This T cell receptor (beta chain) was found in a study of T cell changes during pregnancy in multiple sclerosis. Libraries were prepared by immunoSEQ multiplex PCR; TCRdb keeps only in-frame clonotypes and omits some of them. Found here are 100,000 or so clones, about 94% of them singletons; the top ten hold more than 1.5%. The CDR3 spans 12 residues. Germline values: CDR1 MDHEN, CDR2 SYDVKM. Unmatched junction bases numbered 7, after V lost 7 bases and J lost 7 bases. Sequencing was performed on peripheral blood, taken after pregnancy. The gene calls are TRBV28 and TRBJ2-7; TRBD2 matches at 7 bases. This receptor was obtained from a female donor in good health, enrolled as a control in a pregnancy study. CDR3 DNA: TGTGCCAGCAAAAGCGGGATGGGTGAGCAGTACTTC. Translation: CASKSGMGEQYF.